The next 15 T cell receptor beta chains were all read from a single sample in a study of T cell responses to AZD1222 COVID-19 vaccine. Assay used: immunoSEQ multiplex PCR; TCRdb lists only in-frame clones, some missing. The sample records under 200,000 clones, 80% to 90% being singletons. The sample was peripheral blood, taken on day 0 of MenACWY control vaccination. Every receptor here comes from an adult in good health.

The V gene is TRBV2, the J gene TRBJ2-1, with D uncertain. The CDR3 sequence is 12 residues long. CDR1 is SNHLY and CDR2 is FYNNEI in the germline V gene. Between the trimmed V and J ends, which lost 8 bases and 6 bases, there was a span of 11 bases. CDR3 nucleotides: TGTGCCAGCGCTATAGTCCGCAATGAGCAGTTCTTC. Its protein is CASAIVRNEQFF.

The rearrangement links TRBV7-3 to TRBJ2-2; D remains unclear. The CDR3 covers 13 residues. The germline V gene has CDR1 SGHTA and CDR2 FQGTGA. With 5 bases removed from V and 6 bases from J, the gap between germline ends came to 10 bases. The CDR3 here is CASSTAASGELFF. Here the CDR3 DNA reads TGTGCCAGCAGCACGGCGGCGTCCGGGGAGCTGTTTTTT.

The rearrangement joins TRBV13 to TRBJ1-4, with 7 nucleotides matching TRBD1. Per the germline V gene, CDR1 is PRHDT and CDR2 is FYEKMQ (reference sequence). Unmatched junction bases numbered 4, after V lost 6 bases and J lost 3 bases. CDR3 length equals 14 residues. The CDR3 region is CASRRTGANEKLFF. The CDR3 nucleotides read TGTGCCAGCAGACGAACAGGGGCTAATGAAAAACTGTTTTTT.

The rearrangement uses TRBV7-3 and TRBJ2-1; TRBD2 matches 9 bases. V shed 5 bases and J 3 bases; nucleotides not matched to a gene: 5. CDR3 length: 15 residues. Germline-derived CDR1 and CDR2 are SGHTA and FQGTGA. The CDR3 DNA sequence: TGTGCCAGCAGCCAAGGACTAGCGCTCTACAATGAGCAGTTCTTC. Translated, it gives CASSQGLALYNEQFF.

The gene calls are TRBV5-8 and TRBJ2-5, with TRBD1 matching over 8 bases. V was clipped by 2 bases and J by 1 base; unmatched bases: 7. This CDR3 contains 16 residues. Looked up from germline, CDR1 is SGHTS and CDR2 is YDEGEE. The CDR3 region is CASSLPGQVGQETQYF. DNA of the CDR3: TGTGCCAGCAGCTTACCGGGACAGGTCGGCCAAGAGACCCAGTACTTC.

The chain combines TRBV5-1 with TRBJ1-1, with a tentative D call TRBD1 (6 bases). Germline CDR1 and CDR2: SGHRS and YFSETQ. The length of the CDR3 is 15 residues. Trimming took 4 bases from V and 0 from J, leaving 13 bases between them. The DNA of the CDR3 is TGCGCCAGCAGCGACAACAGGGCGATGAACACTGAAGCTTTCTTT. It codes for CASSDNRAMNTEAFF. Filled out from reference TRBV5-1 and TRBJ1-1, the complete variable domain reads KAGVTQTPRYLIKTRGQQVTLSCSPISGHRSVSWYQQTPGQGLQFLFEYFSETQRNKGNFPGRFSGRQFSNSRSEMNVSTLELGDSALYLCASSDNRAMNTEAFFGQGTRLTVV.

This chain's CDR3 is CAISERGTGEGQPQHF. CDR3 DNA: TGTGCCATCAGCGAGCGCGGGACAGGGGAGGGTCAGCCCCAGCATTTT. The chain recombines TRBV10-3 with TRBJ1-5; 10 nucleotides agree with TRBD1. In germline, CDR1 is ENHRY, CDR2 SYGVKD. This CDR3 spans 16 amino acids. V dropped 6 bases and J dropped 6; count of bases not matched to a gene: 11.

This clone has a handful of counts. The chain has TRBV28 and TRBJ2-7, with 13 bases matching TRBD2. With 1 base clipped from V and 4 bases from J, the junction kept 10 bases outside the gene matches. CDR1 MDHEN and CDR2 SYDVKM come from the germline V gene. This CDR3 is built from 18 residues. The CDR3, as DNA: TGTGCCAGCAGTTTATTGTTCGGGACTAGCGGGGCCGAGTACGAGCAGTACTTC. Translating gives CASSLLFGTSGAEYEQYF.

In DNA, the CDR3 is TGTGCCAGCAGTTACTTCGCCTCCTCCTACGAGCAGTACTTC. This codes for CASSYFASSYEQYF. The rearrangement uses TRBV6-2 or TRBV6-3 and TRBJ2-7; D unclear. This CDR3 region has 14 residues. Trimming took off 1 base at V and 0 bases at J, with 7 bases between the two ends. Germline CDR1 and CDR2: MNHEY and SVGEGT.

This chain connects TRBV4-3 to TRBJ2-2; 9 positions match TRBD2. The CDR3 is made up of 18 amino acids. The germline CDR1 and CDR2 sequences are LGHNA and YSLEER. After removal of 0 bases from V and 2 bases from J, the junction contained 7 bases not matched to a gene. The CDR3 is CASSQDSSGGPNTGELFF. DNA for the CDR3: TGCGCCAGCAGCCAAGATTCCAGCGGGGGGCCTAACACCGGGGAGCTGTTTTTT.

The J gene is TRBJ2-7, the V gene TRBV27; D might be TRBD2 (5 bases). Deletions cut 3 bases from V and 6 bases from J, with 15 bases between. The CDR3 runs 14 residues. Germline CDR1 MNHEY, CDR2 SMNVEV (reference sequence). CDR3 sequence: CASSFSAGGVEQYF. The DNA for the CDR3 is TGTGCCAGCAGTTTTTCCGCAGGAGGAGTCGAGCAGTACTTC.

The chain uses TRBV27 and TRBJ2-3; 13 bases map to TRBD2. From germline, CDR1 is MNHEY and CDR2 SMNVEV (reference sequence). The CDR3 is 19 amino acids. V lost 3 bases to trimming and J lost 0 bases; unmatched junction nucleotides: 9. The CDR3 bases are TGTGCCAGCAGTTTGGGGGGACTAGCGGGATCCCTTAGCACAGATACGCAGTATTTT. It specifies CASSLGGLAGSLSTDTQYF.

The genes are TRBV28 and TRBJ2-2, with 8 bases identical to TRBD2. The CDR3 has 16 amino acids. The V gene end was trimmed by 6 bases and the J gene end by 1 base; junction bases not matched to a gene: 7. The germline V gene has CDR1 MDHEN and CDR2 SYDVKM. CDR3 DNA sequence: TGTGCCAGCAGCCCTACCACTAGCGGGAACACCGGGGAGCTGTTTTTT. The encoded protein is CASSPTTSGNTGELFF.

This clone was seen more than once but under ten times. The CDR3 coding sequence is TGTGCCAGCAGCCCTGACAGGGGGTTCACTGAAGCTTTCTTT. Translated, it gives CASSPDRGFTEAFF. This chain connects TRBV7-9 to TRBJ1-1, with 9 bases matching TRBD1. Trimming at V came to 5 bases and at J to 4 bases, leaving 5 bases not matched to a gene. Germline V CDR1 and CDR2: SEHNR, FQNEAQ (reference sequence). The CDR3 runs 14 residues.

The V call is TRBV28, the J call TRBJ2-6, with 9 nucleotides matching TRBD1. Trimming took 4 bases from V and 3 from J; bases not matched to a gene: 13. This CDR3 has 19 residues. Germline V gives CDR1 MDHEN, CDR2 SYDVKM. The CDR3 protein is CASSSPRQGDRRGANVLTF. As DNA, the CDR3 is TGTGCCAGCAGTTCGCCGCGACAGGGGGACCGTCGTGGGGCCAACGTCCTGACTTTC.